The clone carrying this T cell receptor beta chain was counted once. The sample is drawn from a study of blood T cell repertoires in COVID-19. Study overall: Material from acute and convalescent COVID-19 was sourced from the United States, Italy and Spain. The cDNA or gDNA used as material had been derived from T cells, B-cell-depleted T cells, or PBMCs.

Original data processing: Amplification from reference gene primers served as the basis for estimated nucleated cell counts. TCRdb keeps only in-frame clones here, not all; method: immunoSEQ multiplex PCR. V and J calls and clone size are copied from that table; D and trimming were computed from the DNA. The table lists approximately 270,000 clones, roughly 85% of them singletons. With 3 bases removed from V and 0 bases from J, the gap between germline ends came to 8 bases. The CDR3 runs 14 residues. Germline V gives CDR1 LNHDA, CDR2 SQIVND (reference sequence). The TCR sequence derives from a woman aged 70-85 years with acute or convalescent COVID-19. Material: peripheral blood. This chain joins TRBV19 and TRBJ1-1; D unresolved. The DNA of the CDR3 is TGTGCCAGTAGTATCCAGACTATGAACACTGAAGCTTTCTTT. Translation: CASSIQTMNTEAFF.